The entry below gives a single T cell receptor beta chain sequence along with its context. Which antigen it targets is not known. Nothing much larger sits one base from this clone, and base qualities are not available. The CDR3 numbers 15 residues from cysteine through phenylalanine. Only CDR3 DNA remains: 45 bases, in frame from the first base. CDR1 and CDR2 (SGHAT, FQNNGV) derive from the germline V gene. V loses 1 base of germline sequence and J loses 4 bases, and the interval between the two ends is 13 bases. This entry belongs to a study of blood T cell repertoires in COVID-19 (TCRdb year 2020). For the study in its entirety: The collaborator samples originated in the United States, Italy and Spain and spanned the acute and convalescent phases of COVID-19. The repertoires were released in a freely available public database meant as a resource for research on the immune response to SARS-CoV-2. The samples were drawn from two sources: the first 160 participants of the ongoing ImmuneRACE study, and 950 to 1,500 subjects contributed by 6 global collaborators. Deeply sampled blood TCRbeta repertoires from subjects exposed to, actively infected with, or recovered from COVID-19 were included in the dataset. The sample metadata nearly always contained a de-identified subject ID, COVID-19 status, age in years and sex. Where HLA class I and class II types were available, the types were taken from metadata supplied by the sample provider, not from assay-based typing. The prospective study material was composed of cDNA or gDNA derived from T cells, B-cell-depleted T cells, or PBMCs.

Beyond this particular receptor, the publication reports: The quantity of clinical and demographic metadata differed by source and by participant and was supplied without curation.

TCRbeta CDR3 regions were amplified from genomic DNA by means of the immunoSEQ Assay, a bias-controlled multiplex PCR. Concerning the study's data processing: The number of nucleated cells in each sample was estimated from the amplification of reference gene primers within the assay. Sequence reads were collapsed and filtered to measure the absolute abundance of every unique TCRbeta CDR3 rearrangement. For each sample, productive Simpson clonality was calculated by taking the square root of Simpson's diversity index across productive rearrangements. TCRdb took over this immuneACCESS table, retaining in-frame rearrangements with V and J assigned. Such tables are incomplete; in checked studies, under half of the missing clones stem from an unresolved V gene, and the remainder is unexplained. The V and J calls and clone size are taken from that table; D and trimming were inferred from the DNA. In this sample the table shows approximately 90,000 clones, less than 90% of which occur a single time. The leading ten clones occupy under 8.5% of the sample.

The collaborating institutions used their own protocols to collect whole blood in K2EDTA tubes. Collaborator samples were shipped for TCRbeta analysis as frozen whole blood, isolated PBMCs, or DNA extracted from either sample type. This TCR was sampled from a man aged 55 to 70 with acute or convalescent COVID-19. Sample: peripheral blood. The chain is assembled from TRBV11-2 and TRBJ1-2; TRBD1 might be the D gene, on 5 matching bases. The CDR3: CASSLGSGAAYGYTF. The DNA sequence is TGTGCCAGCAGCTTAGGTAGCGGGGCAGCCTATGGCTACACCTTC.